A single T cell receptor beta chain is shown here with its context. Per the study methods: For nucleated cells, counts were estimated from reference gene primer amplification. Here immunoSEQ multiplex PCR was the method, and the copy in TCRdb shows in-frame clones only, minus some. The V and J calls and clone size were taken over from that table, and D and trimming were inferred from the DNA. The repertoire holds 200,000 to 250,000 clones, approximately 86% seen once, with 5.5% to 9% in the top ten. This entry comes from a study of blood T cell repertoires in COVID-19. Study information: Samples taken during acute and convalescent COVID-19 were collected in the United States, Italy and Spain. PBMCs, B-cell-depleted T cells, or T cells provided the cDNA or gDNA that made up the material.

Per germline, CDR1 LNHNV and CDR2 YYDKDF (reference sequence). V shed 1 base and J shed 7 bases, with 10 bases lying between them. This CDR3 has 13 residues. The sequence came from a woman aged 70 to 79 with active or convalescent COVID-19. J is TRBJ1-2 and V is TRBV15, with D possibly being TRBD1 (6 bases). The material sequenced was peripheral blood. The CDR3 sequence is CATSRAGTLGYTF. As DNA, the CDR3 is TGTGCCACCAGCAGAGCTGGGACACTTGGCTACACCTTC.